The sequence of this TCR beta chain was determined in a study of a mutant IDH1 vaccine in newly diagnosed glioma. Study background: Averaging around 42 years of age, treated patients were about 62% male and roughly 38% female.

Germline loops: CDR1 SEHNR, CDR2 FQNEAQ (reference sequence). This CDR3 has 14 residues. The V segment lost 5 bases and the J segment 11 bases; nucleotides outside the gene matches: 10. Time point here: week 23, last vaccination. One vaccine dose held 300 ug of mutant IDH1 20-mer peptide and came with topical imiquimod. General observations from the study: Induction of immune responses by the vaccine occurred in 93.3% of patients.

Measured with immunoSEQ multiplex PCR; TCRdb has only the in-frame clones, and not every one. The table records fewer than 45,000 clones, over 70% of them present only once. About this clone itself: The antigen remains unidentified.

The chain combines TRBV7-9 with TRBJ1-4; 8 nucleotides align to TRBD1. The clonotype originates from a woman in her 40s with glioma. Some clones in this sample may be carry-over from other donors' samples. The material sequenced was PBMCs, taken from a glioma patient whose treatment included an IDH1 peptide vaccine. The CDR3: CASSPQGVGLKLFF. The CDR3 nucleotides read TGTGCCAGCAGCCCACAGGGGGTTGGCTTGAAACTGTTTTTT.